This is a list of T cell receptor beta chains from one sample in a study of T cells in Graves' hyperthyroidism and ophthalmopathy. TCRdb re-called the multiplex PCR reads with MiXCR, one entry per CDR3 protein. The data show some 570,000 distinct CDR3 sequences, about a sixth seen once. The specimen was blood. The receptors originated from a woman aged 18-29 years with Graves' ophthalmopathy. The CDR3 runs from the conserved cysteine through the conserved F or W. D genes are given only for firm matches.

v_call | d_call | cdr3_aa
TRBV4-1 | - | CASSQGQAPHEQYF
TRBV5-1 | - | CASSLGQLEYTGELFF
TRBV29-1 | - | CSVLLRKGAYEQYF
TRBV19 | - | CASSETDYSNQPQHF
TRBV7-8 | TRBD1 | CASSSGTGGAKGNEQFF
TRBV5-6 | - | CASSLGAAFYGYTF
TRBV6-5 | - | CASSYPEGEAFF
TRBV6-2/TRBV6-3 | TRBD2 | CASTQSPSGRSTYNEQFF
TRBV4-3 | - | CASSQPRTPGNQPQHF
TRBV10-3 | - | CAISDDDYGYTF
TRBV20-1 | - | CSARGLGPSYEQYF
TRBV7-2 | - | CASSLGRAPLSYEQYF
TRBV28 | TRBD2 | CASSLTVAGGLETQYF
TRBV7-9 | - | CASILTPNTEAFF
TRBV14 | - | CASSVATSPGDTQYF
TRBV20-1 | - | CSARIGNQGDSPLHF
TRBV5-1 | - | CASSLVSPNTEAFF
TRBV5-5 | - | CASSLASGAYSGNTIYF
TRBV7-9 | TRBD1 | CASSLAGTENEKLFF
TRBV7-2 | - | CASSGGTIYEQYF
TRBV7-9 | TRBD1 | CASSRTGGGTEAFF
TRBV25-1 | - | CASSEVTGGGYTF
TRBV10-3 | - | CAISDRGENTGELFF
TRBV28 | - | CASSLPRTNTEAFF
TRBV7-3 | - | CASSPSTLYSNQPQHF
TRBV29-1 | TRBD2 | CSVGDGGAPDTQYF
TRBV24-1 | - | CATSGPGQYDTGELFF
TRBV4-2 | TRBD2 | CASSQDASGGYQETQYF
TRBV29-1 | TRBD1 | CSVEGDRDFWTNTGELFF
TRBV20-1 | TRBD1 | CSAIRGYWNTEAFF
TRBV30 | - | CAWSQGLGEKLFF
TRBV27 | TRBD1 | CASSAETGGTQPQHF
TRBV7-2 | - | CASSPTGGNQPQHF
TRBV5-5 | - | CASKEGGGGSYNEQFF
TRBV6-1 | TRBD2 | CASRGLGGLAAQETQYF
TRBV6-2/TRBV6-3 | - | CASTGGETQYF
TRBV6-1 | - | CASSEDYFRTVEPQHF
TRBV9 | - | CASSPRTGLYGETQYF
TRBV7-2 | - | CASSLDPHQRETQYF
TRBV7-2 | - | CASSLAQQGRGYTF
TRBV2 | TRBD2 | CASSEGGLAGALGNNEQFF
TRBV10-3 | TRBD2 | CAISESTLAGDTGELFF
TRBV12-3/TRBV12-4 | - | CASSFPNYNEQFF